Shown below are 20 T cell receptor beta chains from a single sample sequenced in a study of control samples from healthy donors and cancer patients. Assay: immunoSEQ multiplex PCR; the TCRdb copy retains only in-frame clones and omits some. This sample has 200,000 to 250,000 clones, with 90% to 95% found just once. Sequencing used blood. The receptors were gathered from a man in his forties or fifties in good health.

The J gene is TRBJ1-2, the V gene TRBV7-9, with 10 bases that match TRBD1. The CDR3 is 15 residues long. After removal of 1 base from V and 3 bases from J, the junction contained 2 bases not matched to a gene. Germline CDR1 and CDR2: SEHNR and FQNEAQ (reference sequence). For the CDR3, the DNA is TGTGCCAGCAGCTTAGGACAGGGGGCTGACTATGGCTACACCTTC. Translation gives CASSLGQGADYGYTF.

The chain is built from TRBV7-2 and TRBJ1-2; tentatively, D is TRBD1 (5 bases). The germline gives CDR1 SGHTA, CDR2 FQGNSA. This CDR3 comprises 16 residues. Trimming took 3 bases from V and 7 from J, leaving 21 bases between them. The CDR3 bases are TGTGCCAGCAGCTTCATTCGGGACGGATCAGGTGGTGGCTACACCTTC. This codes for CASSFIRDGSGGGYTF. Full variable domain (outside the CDR3, taken from reference TRBV7-2 and TRBJ1-2): GAGVSQSPSNKVTEKGKDVELRCDPISGHTALYWYRQSLGQGLEFLIYFQGNSAPDKSGLPSDRFSAERTGGSVSTLTIQRTQQEDSAVYLCASSFIRDGSGGGYTFGSGTRLTVV.

This rearrangement joins TRBV11-3 to TRBJ2-7; perhaps TRBD1 as D (6 bases). This CDR3 is 14 amino acids long. V was trimmed by 3 bases and J by 6 bases, leaving 15 bases between them. Germline V gene lookup returns CDR1 SGHNT and CDR2 YENEEA. The CDR3 protein is CASSLGTSVGEQYF. The CDR3, as DNA: TGTGCCAGCAGCTTGGGGACAAGTGTGGGCGAGCAGTACTTC.

The DNA for the CDR3 is TGTGCCAGTAGTACTCCGGGGGCGGGGGGAGATACGCAGTATTTT. Its translation: CASSTPGAGGDTQYF. The V gene is TRBV19, the J gene TRBJ2-3, with TRBD2 matching over 8 bases. Germline assignment: CDR1 LNHDA and CDR2 SQIVND (reference sequence). Losses at the gene ends were 4 bases for V and 5 bases for J; bases not matched to a gene: 8. The CDR3 sequence is 15 residues long.

The rearrangement joins TRBV27 to TRBJ2-7; D call uncertain. The germline CDR1 and CDR2 sequences are MNHEY and SMNVEV (reference sequence). CDR3 length: 11 amino acids. The germline V and J ends were trimmed by 8 bases and 6 bases, with 11 bases remaining between them. The CDR3 reads CASGYSGEQYF. In DNA, the CDR3 is TGTGCCAGCGGGTACTCGGGCGAGCAGTACTTC.

The chain is built from TRBV7-2 and TRBJ1-5; the D is unclear. The V end was cut by 5 bases, the J end by 2 bases, with 13 bases between. The V gene's germline CDR1 is SGHTA and CDR2 FQGNSA. The CDR3 contains 15 residues. CDR3 region: CASSREVVGNQPQHF. The CDR3, as DNA: TGTGCCAGCAGCCGGGAGGTGGTAGGCAATCAGCCCCAGCATTTT.

This sequence joins TRBV2 and TRBJ1-6, with a possible D match to TRBD1 (5 bases). Germline loops: CDR1 SNHLY, CDR2 FYNNEI. The CDR3 is 14 residues long. V was pared by 2 bases and J by 7 bases, with 9 bases between. The DNA for the CDR3 is TGTGCCAGCAGTGAACAGGGCGGGAATTCACCCCTCCACTTT. Residues: CASSEQGGNSPLHF.

The chain uses TRBV10-3 and TRBJ2-3; D might be TRBD2 (5 bases). Germline V lookup: CDR1 ENHRY, CDR2 SYGVKD. The CDR3 is 12 amino acids. V lost 4 bases, J lost 5 bases, and 7 bases lay in between. Here the CDR3 DNA reads TGTGCCATCAGTGTGAGGGAAGATACGCAGTATTTT. It specifies CAISVREDTQYF.

This rearrangement joins TRBV6-5 to TRBJ2-7, with TRBD1 as a possible D gene (5 bases). V lost 8 bases and J lost 0, with 14 bases in between. Germline CDR1 MNHEY, CDR2 SVGAGI. The CDR3 totals 14 residues. CDR3 loop: CASLRDVLSYEQYV. The CDR3, as DNA: TGTGCCAGCCTCAGGGATGTCCTCTCCTACGAGCAGTACGTC.

The V and J genes are TRBV30 and TRBJ1-2; D is possibly TRBD1 (6 bases). V lost 2 bases, J lost 7 bases, and 17 bases lay in between. Germline V CDR1 and CDR2: GTSNPN, SVGIG (reference sequence). This CDR3 has 14 amino acids. The CDR3 protein is CAWSLKGGIGGYTF. The DNA of the CDR3 is TGTGCCTGGAGTCTAAAGGGGGGAATTGGTGGCTACACCTTC.

The J gene is TRBJ1-2, the V gene TRBV5-1, with TRBD1 matching 7 bases. The CDR3 length is 15 residues. V shed 1 base and J 2 bases; nucleotides not matched to a gene: 5. Germline CDR1 SGHRS, CDR2 YFSETQ. CDR3 in amino acids: CASSLWDRSNYGYTF. The CDR3 DNA sequence: TGCGCCAGCAGCTTGTGGGACAGATCAAACTATGGCTACACCTTC.

This rearrangement joins TRBV2 to TRBJ1-5; maybe TRBD1 (6 bases). The CDR3 is 13 amino acids. The V gene's germline CDR1 is SNHLY and CDR2 FYNNEI. V was shortened by 7 bases and J by 5 bases, with 12 bases between the two germline ends. CDR3 nucleotide sequence: TGTGCCAGCAAAGGAAGGGGGGATCAGCCCCAGCATTTT. Protein sequence: CASKGRGDQPQHF.

In its sample, this clone was seen once. CDR3 region: CASFGRTGELFF. The CDR3 region has the DNA TGTGCCAGCTTTGGACGCACCGGGGAGCTGTTTTTT. The V call is TRBV19, the J call TRBJ2-2, with unresolved D. The length of the CDR3 is 12 residues. Germline values: CDR1 LNHDA, CDR2 SQIVND (reference sequence). V dropped 9 bases and J dropped 4 bases, with 9 bases sitting between them.

Turning to this clone: The sample holds other DNA sequences that translate to the same CDR3. The genes are TRBV6-5 and TRBJ2-7; D not resolved. The V end lost 2 bases, the J end lost 7 bases, and 6 bases lay between the germline ends. The CDR3 consists of 11 residues. The germline V gene encodes CDR1 MNHEY and CDR2 SVGAGI. CDR3 residues: CASSYGREQYF. In nucleotides, the CDR3 is TGTGCCAGCAGTTACGGCCGAGAGCAGTACTTC.

In nucleotides, the CDR3 is TGTGCCAGCAGTGCCTTAGCGGGGGGAGCAGATACGCAGTATTTT. This encodes CASSALAGGADTQYF. The V gene is TRBV6-4, the J gene TRBJ2-3; 10 nucleotides line up with TRBD2. Trimming took 4 bases from V and 4 from J; bases not matched to a gene: 5. Germline V gene lookup returns CDR1 MRHNA and CDR2 SNTAGT. This CDR3 is built from 15 residues.

The genes are TRBV2 and TRBJ1-5, with D uncertain. Germline assignment: CDR1 SNHLY and CDR2 FYNNEI. This CDR3 region has 14 residues. Trimming left V 1 base short and J 6 bases short, with 10 bases between. The CDR3 nucleotides read TGTGCCAGCAGTGAAGAGGGAGGGATTCAGCCCCAGCATTTT. Protein product: CASSEEGGIQPQHF.

CDR3 region: CASSRILGGGDQPQHF. The CDR3 bases are TGTGCCAGCAGTCGCATCTTGGGAGGGGGCGATCAGCCCCAGCATTTT. V usage is TRBV28 and J usage is TRBJ1-5, with 7 bases fitting TRBD1. The CDR3 covers 16 residues. Germline CDR1 reads MDHEN; CDR2 reads SYDVKM. The J segment lost 5 bases and the V segment lost 5 bases, leaving 12 bases of the junction unmatched.

The V and J genes are TRBV7-9 and TRBJ1-4; D ambiguous. From germline, CDR1 is SEHNR and CDR2 FQNEAQ (reference sequence). Deletions cut 5 bases from V and 6 bases from J, with 10 bases between. This CDR3 has 13 amino acids. For the CDR3, the DNA is TGTGCCAGCAGCCAGTACTCTGATGAAAAACTGTTTTTT. Translation: CASSQYSDEKLFF.

The chain has TRBV2 and TRBJ1-5; tentative D call: TRBD1 (6 bases). CDR1 is SNHLY, CDR2 FYNNEI, per germline. The CDR3 is made up of 13 amino acids. V gave up 6 bases and J gave up 3 bases, with 9 bases separating them. This CDR3 is CASSTGYNQPQHF. CDR3 DNA: TGTGCCAGCAGCACAGGGTACAATCAGCCCCAGCATTTT.

This clone was seen only once. The chain has TRBV15 and TRBJ1-4, with D perhaps TRBD1 (5 bases). From germline, CDR1 is LNHNV and CDR2 YYDKDF (reference sequence). The CDR3 contains 15 residues. V lost 5 bases and J 5 bases, leaving 15 bases between the germline ends. The CDR3 loop is CATSGPGLLNEKLFF. CDR3 coding DNA: TGTGCCACCAGCGGTCCGGGACTCCTCAATGAAAAACTGTTTTTT.